This is a list of T cell receptor beta chains from one sample in a study of shared clonotypes between healthy human individuals. Only in-frame clones appear in the TCRdb table, and some are missing; sequencing was by immunoSEQ multiplex PCR. The table lists nearly 1,000,000 clones, around three quarters of them singletons. Material: memory CD4+ T cells sorted from blood. The origin of the receptors is a man younger than 35 in good health. Each CDR3 is given with its conserved first and last residue. The D gene is left open where the match is weak. For some rows the clone size is stated as once, few or many, or as a class when expanded; others skip it.

j_call v_call d_call clone_size cdr3_nt cdr3_aa
TRBJ1-3 TRBV20-1 . . TGCAGTGCTGATGCTGGAAACACCATATATTTT CSADAGNTIYF
TRBJ2-2 TRBV5-1 . . TGCGCCTGCTCCGGTTTTGGCCTACTTGGGGAGCTGTTTTTT CACSGFGLLGELFF
TRBJ2-1 TRBV9 TRBD2 once TGTGCCAGCAGCCCCGGGACTAGCGGGGTGCAGGGAAATGAGCAGTTCTTC CASSPGTSGVQGNEQFF
TRBJ2-3 TRBV18 TRBD1 . TGTGCCAGCTCACACCGGGACAGAATCAGCACAGATACGCAGTATTTT CASSHRDRISTDTQYF
TRBJ1-2 TRBV30 . once TGTGCCTGGAGTGGGGACGGCTATGGCTACACCTTC CAWSGDGYGYTF
TRBJ1-2 TRBV6-1 TRBD1 . TGTGCCAGCAGTGAAGCGCTTCAGGGGGTCGGCTATGGCTACACCTTC CASSEALQGVGYGYTF
TRBJ1-1 TRBV11-2 . . TGTGCCAGCAGGTCGGTGAAGGAAACTGAAGCTTTCTTT CASRSVKETEAFF
TRBJ1-2 TRBV5-4 . . TGTGCCAGCAGCGCCGGCAGCAACTATGGCTACACCTTC CASSAGSNYGYTF
TRBJ1-6 TRBV7-9 . . TGTGCCAGCAGCTTAGGAGGGGGTAGCTCCTATAATTCACCCCTCCACTTT CASSLGGGSSYNSPLHF
TRBJ2-7 TRBV5-1 TRBD1 few TGCGCCAGCTCCTTGGATGGGACAGGGGGCTACGAGCAGTACTTC CASSLDGTGGYEQYF
TRBJ1-2 TRBV6-1 TRBD1 . TGTGCCAGCAGTGATCAGGGGGTTCACTATGGCTACACCTTC CASSDQGVHYGYTF
TRBJ1-2 TRBV29-1 . . TGCAGCGTGCGAGAAAGGAGCACTCCTAACTATGGCTACACCTTC CSVRERSTPNYGYTF
TRBJ2-5 TRBV6-5 . . TGTGCCAGCAGAAAAGGGACCGAAGAGACCCAGTACTTC CASRKGTEETQYF
TRBJ2-7 TRBV4-1 . few TGCGCCAGCAGCCAAGAGGGGGGACAGCTAACCTCCTACGAGCAGTACTTC CASSQEGGQLTSYEQYF
TRBJ2-5 TRBV10-2 . . TGCGCCAGCCAGTTTGATACAGTCCGGGAGACCCAGTACTTC CASQFDTVRETQYF
TRBJ1-1 TRBV7-9 . few TGTGCCAGCAGCGTATACAGGGATTTGAACACTGAAGCTTTCTTT CASSVYRDLNTEAFF
TRBJ2-5 TRBV7-6 . . TGTGCCAGCAGCTTAGGCTTATTAGAGACCCAGTACTTC CASSLGLLETQYF
TRBJ2-7 TRBV15 TRBD1 . TGTGCCACCAGCCAACCTGGGACAGCCACCTACGAGCAGTACTTC CATSQPGTATYEQYF
TRBJ2-5 TRBV29-1 . few TGCAGCGTTGAGATGGGCGCAGCCAAAGAGACCCAGTACTTC CSVEMGAAKETQYF
TRBJ2-2 TRBV19 . . TGTGCCAGTAGTATAGGGACACCAAACACCGGGGAGCTGTTTTTT CASSIGTPNTGELFF
TRBJ2-4 TRBV6-1 . . TGTGCCAGCAGTGAACAGTGGACACCCGAAGCCAAAAACATTCAGTACTTC CASSEQWTPEAKNIQYF
TRBJ2-7 TRBV4-1 . . TGCGCCAGCAGCCTTCGGACAGACTCGTCTTACGAGCAGTACTTC CASSLRTDSSYEQYF
TRBJ2-7 TRBV7-2 . once TGTGCCAGCAGCCCCAGGACCGAGCAGTACTTC CASSPRTEQYF
TRBJ2-3 TRBV28 TRBD2 . TGTGCCAGCAGTCCACCAGCGGGGGACGGCACAGATACGCAGTATTTT CASSPPAGDGTDTQYF
TRBJ2-2 TRBV7-2 . . TGTGCCAGCAGCCCCCTAGACGTCGGGGAGCTGTTTTTT CASSPLDVGELFF
TRBJ2-2 TRBV7-2 . . TGTGCCAGCAGCGTCGGGGGTACTACCGGGGAGCTGTTTTTT CASSVGGTTGELFF